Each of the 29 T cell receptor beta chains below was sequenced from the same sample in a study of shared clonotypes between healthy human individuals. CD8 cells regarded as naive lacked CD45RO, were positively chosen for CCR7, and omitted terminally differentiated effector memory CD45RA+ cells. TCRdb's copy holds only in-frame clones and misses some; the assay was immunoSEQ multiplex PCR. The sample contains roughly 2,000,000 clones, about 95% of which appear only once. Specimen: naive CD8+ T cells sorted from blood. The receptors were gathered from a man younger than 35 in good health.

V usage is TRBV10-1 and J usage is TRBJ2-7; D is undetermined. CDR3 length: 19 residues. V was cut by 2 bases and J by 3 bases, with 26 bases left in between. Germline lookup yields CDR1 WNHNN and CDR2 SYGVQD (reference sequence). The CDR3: CASSEILLDAFSYFYEQYF. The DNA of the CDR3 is TGCGCCAGCAGTGAGATCCTCTTGGACGCTTTTTCCTATTTCTACGAGCAGTACTTC.

The CDR3, as DNA: TGTGCCATCAGTGGATCCTCAGGGGGAACTGAAGCTTTCTTT. As protein: CAISGSSGGTEAFF. The chain has TRBV10-3 and TRBJ1-1, with 7 bases aligning to TRBD1. This CDR3 spans 14 amino acids. J was trimmed by 5 bases and V by 4 bases; bases with no gene match: 7. Germline loops: CDR1 ENHRY, CDR2 SYGVKD.

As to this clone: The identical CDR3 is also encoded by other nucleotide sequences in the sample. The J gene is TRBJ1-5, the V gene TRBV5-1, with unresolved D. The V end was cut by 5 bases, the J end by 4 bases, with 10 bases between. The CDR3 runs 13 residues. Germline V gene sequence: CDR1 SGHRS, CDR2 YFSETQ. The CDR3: CASRQDSNQPQHF. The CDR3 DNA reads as TGCGCCAGCAGGCAGGACTCTAATCAGCCCCAGCATTTT.

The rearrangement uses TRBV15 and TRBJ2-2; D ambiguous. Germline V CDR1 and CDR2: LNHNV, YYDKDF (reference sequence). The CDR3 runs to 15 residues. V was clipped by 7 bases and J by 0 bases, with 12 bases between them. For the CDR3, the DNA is TGTGCCACCACGAGAATCCTGCCGAACACCGGGGAGCTGTTTTTT. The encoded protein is CATTRILPNTGELFF.

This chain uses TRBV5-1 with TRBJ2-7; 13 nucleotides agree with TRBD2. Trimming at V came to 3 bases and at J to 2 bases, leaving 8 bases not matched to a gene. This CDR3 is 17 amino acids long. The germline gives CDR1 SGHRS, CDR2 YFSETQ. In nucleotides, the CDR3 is TGCGCCAGCAGCTCTACTAGCGGGGGGGCCCTTACCTACGAGCAGTACTTC. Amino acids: CASSSTSGGALTYEQYF.

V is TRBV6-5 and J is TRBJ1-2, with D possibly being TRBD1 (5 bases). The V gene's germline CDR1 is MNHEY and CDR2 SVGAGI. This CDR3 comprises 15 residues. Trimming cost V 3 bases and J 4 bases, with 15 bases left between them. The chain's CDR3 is CASSYGVGTPYGYTF. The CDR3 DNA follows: TGTGCCAGCAGTTATGGCGTAGGGACCCCCTATGGCTACACCTTC.

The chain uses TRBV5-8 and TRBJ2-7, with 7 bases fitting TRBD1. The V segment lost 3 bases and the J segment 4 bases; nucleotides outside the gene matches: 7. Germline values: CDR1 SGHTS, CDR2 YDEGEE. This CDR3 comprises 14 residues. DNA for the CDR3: TGTGCCAGCAGCTCCCAAGGGGGCGGTTACGAGCAGTACTTC. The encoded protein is CASSSQGGGYEQYF.

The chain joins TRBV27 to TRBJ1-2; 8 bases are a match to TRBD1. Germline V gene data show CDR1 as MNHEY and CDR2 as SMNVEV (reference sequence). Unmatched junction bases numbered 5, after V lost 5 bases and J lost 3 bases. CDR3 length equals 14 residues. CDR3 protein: CASSNYRGDYGYTF. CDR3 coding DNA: TGTGCCAGCAGTAATTACAGGGGGGACTATGGCTACACCTTC.

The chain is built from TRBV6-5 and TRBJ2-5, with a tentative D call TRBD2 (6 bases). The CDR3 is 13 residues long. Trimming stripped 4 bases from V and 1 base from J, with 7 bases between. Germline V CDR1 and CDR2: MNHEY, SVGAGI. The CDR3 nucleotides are TGTGCCAGCAGTTCGGAGGGCCAAGAGACCCAGTACTTC. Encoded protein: CASSSEGQETQYF.

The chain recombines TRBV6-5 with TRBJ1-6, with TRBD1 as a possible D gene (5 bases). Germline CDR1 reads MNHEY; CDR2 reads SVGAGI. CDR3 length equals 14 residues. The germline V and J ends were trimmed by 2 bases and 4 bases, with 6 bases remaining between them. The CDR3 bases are TGTGCCAGCAGTTACGGGGCGTATAATTCACCCCTCCACTTT. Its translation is CASSYGAYNSPLHF.

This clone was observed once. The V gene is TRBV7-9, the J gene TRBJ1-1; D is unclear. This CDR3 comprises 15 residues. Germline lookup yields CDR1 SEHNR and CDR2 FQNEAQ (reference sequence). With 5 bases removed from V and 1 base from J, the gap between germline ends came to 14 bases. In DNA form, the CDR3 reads TGTGCCAGCAGCCTACCGGTCCCGGGGAACACTGAAGCTTTCTTT. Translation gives CASSLPVPGNTEAFF.

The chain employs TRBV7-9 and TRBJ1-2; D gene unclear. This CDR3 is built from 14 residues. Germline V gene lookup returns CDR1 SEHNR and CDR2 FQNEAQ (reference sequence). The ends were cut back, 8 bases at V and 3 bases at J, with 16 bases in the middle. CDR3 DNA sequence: TGTGCCAGCCACACGGGCGGCACTGACTATGGCTACACCTTC. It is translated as CASHTGGTDYGYTF.

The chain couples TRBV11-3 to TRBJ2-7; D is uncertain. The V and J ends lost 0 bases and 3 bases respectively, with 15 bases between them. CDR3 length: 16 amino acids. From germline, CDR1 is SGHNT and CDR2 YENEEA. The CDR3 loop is CASSLEEAEALYEQYF. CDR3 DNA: TGTGCCAGCAGCTTAGAAGAGGCCGAGGCCCTCTACGAGCAGTACTTC.

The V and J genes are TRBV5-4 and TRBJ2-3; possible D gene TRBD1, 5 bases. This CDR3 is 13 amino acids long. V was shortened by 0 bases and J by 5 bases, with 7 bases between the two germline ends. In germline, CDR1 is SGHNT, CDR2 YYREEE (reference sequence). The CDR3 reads CASSLADRDTQYF. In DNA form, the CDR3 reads TGTGCCAGCAGCTTGGCCGACAGAGATACGCAGTATTTT.

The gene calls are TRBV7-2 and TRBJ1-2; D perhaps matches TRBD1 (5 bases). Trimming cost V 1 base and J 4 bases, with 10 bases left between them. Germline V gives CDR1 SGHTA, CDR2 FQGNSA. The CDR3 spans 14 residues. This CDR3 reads CASSLDTDTYGYTF. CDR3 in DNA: TGTGCCAGCAGCTTAGATACGGACACCTATGGCTACACCTTC.

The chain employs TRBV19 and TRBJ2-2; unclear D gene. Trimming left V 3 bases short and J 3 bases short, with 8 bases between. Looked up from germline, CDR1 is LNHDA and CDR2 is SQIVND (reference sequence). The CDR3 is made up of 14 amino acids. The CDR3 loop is CASSIRADTGELFF. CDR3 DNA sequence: TGTGCCAGTAGTATCCGGGCCGACACCGGGGAGCTGTTTTTT.

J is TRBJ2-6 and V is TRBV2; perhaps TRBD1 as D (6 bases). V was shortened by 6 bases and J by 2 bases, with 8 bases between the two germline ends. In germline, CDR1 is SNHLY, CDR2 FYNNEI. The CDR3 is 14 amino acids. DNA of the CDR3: TGTGCCAGCAGCCCAGGGGCTGGGGCCAACGTCCTGACTTTC. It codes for CASSPGAGANVLTF.

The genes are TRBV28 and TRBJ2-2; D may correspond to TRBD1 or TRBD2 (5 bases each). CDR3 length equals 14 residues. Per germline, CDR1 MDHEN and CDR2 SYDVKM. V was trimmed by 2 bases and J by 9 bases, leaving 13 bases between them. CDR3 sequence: CASSLRPRDRELFF. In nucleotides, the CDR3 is TGTGCCAGCAGTTTACGTCCTAGGGACCGGGAGCTGTTTTTT.

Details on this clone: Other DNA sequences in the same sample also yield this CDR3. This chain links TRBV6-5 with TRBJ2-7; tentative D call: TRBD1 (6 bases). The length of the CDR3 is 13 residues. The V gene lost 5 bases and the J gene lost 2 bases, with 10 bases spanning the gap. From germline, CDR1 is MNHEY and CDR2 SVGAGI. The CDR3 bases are TGTGCCAGCAGTGAGGGACAAACCTACGAGCAGTACTTC. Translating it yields CASSEGQTYEQYF.

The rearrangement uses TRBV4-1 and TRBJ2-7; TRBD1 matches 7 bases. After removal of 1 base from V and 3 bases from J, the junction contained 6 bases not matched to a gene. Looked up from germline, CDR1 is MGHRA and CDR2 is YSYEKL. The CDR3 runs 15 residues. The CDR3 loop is CASSQGLGGRYEQYF. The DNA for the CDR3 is TGCGCCAGCAGCCAAGGGCTAGGGGGCCGCTACGAGCAGTACTTC.

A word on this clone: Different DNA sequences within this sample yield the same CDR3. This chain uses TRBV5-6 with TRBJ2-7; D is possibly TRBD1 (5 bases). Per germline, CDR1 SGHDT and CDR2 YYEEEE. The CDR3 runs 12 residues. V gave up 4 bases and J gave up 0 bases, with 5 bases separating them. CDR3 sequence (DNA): TGTGCCAGCAGCGGGGCCTCCTACGAGCAGTACTTC. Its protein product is CASSGASYEQYF.

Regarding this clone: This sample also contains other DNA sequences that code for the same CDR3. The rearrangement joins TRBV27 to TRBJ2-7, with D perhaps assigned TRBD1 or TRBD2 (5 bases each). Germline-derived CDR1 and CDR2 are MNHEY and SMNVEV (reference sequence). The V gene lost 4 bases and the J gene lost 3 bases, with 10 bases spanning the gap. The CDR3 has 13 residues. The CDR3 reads CASSYRDGYEQYF. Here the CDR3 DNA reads TGTGCCAGCAGTTACCGGGACGGCTACGAGCAGTACTTC.

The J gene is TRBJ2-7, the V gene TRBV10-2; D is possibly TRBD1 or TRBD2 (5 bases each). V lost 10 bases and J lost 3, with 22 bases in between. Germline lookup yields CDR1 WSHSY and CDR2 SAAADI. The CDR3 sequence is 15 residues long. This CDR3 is CATLVGASTGYEQYF. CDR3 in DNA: TGCGCCACCTTGGTCGGGGCCTCAACGGGCTACGAGCAGTACTTC.

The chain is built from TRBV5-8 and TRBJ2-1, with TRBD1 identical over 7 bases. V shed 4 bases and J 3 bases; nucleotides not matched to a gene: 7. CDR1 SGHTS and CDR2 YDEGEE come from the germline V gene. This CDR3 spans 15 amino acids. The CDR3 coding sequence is TGTGCCAGCAGCCTCGGACAGGACCACTACAATGAGCAGTTCTTC. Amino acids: CASSLGQDHYNEQFF.

In nucleotides, the CDR3 is TGTGCCACTCTCGACAGAGTCTACGAGCAGTACTTC. Encoded protein: CATLDRVYEQYF. This sequence joins TRBV10-3 and TRBJ2-7; tentative D call: TRBD1 (5 bases). With 10 bases removed from V and 3 bases from J, the gap between germline ends came to 13 bases. The CDR3 sequence is 12 residues long. In germline, CDR1 is ENHRY, CDR2 SYGVKD.

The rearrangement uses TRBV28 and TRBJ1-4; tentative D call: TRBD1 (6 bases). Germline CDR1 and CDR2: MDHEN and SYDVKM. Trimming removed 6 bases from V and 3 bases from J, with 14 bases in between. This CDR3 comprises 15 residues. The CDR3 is CASRLGQLANEKLFF. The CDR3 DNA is TGTGCCAGCAGACTCGGACAGCTGGCTAATGAAAAACTGTTTTTT.

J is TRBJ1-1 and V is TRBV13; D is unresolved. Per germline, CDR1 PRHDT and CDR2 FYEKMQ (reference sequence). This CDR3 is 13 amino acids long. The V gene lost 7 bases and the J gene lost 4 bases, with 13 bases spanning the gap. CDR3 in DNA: TGTGCCAGCACCCCCGCGGGAGGCACTGAAGCTTTCTTT. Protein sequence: CASTPAGGTEAFF.

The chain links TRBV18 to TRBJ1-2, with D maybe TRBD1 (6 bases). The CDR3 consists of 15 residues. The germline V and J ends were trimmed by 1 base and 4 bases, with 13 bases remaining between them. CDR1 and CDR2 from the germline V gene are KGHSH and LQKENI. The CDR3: CASSPRGARGYGYTF. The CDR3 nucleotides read TGTGCCAGCTCACCACGGGGGGCGCGGGGCTATGGCTACACCTTC.

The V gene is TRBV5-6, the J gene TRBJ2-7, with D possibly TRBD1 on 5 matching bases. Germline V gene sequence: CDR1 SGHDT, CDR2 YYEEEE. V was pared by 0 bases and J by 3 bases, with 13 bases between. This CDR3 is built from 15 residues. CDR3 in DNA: TGTGCCAGCAGCTTGGCTAGGAAGGGGTTCTACGAGCAGTACTTC. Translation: CASSLARKGFYEQYF.